The rows below give T cell receptor beta chains drawn from one sample of a study of blood T cell repertoires in COVID-19. The table came from immunoSEQ multiplex PCR; TCRdb's copy has only in-frame clones and leaves some out. The sample consists of about 150,000 clones, around 88% of them appearing once. Sequencing was performed on peripheral blood. The receptor source for this set is a human donor in a cohort sampled during active COVID-19. CDR3s include the opening cysteine and the closing phenylalanine or tryptophan. D genes are given only for firm matches. The size entry is marked missing in some rows and otherwise reads once, few, many or a size class.

j_call clone_size d_call v_call cdr3_nt cdr3_aa
TRBJ1-1 - - TRBV2 TGTGCCAGCAGTGAGGGGGCTCCTCTTGAAGCTTTCTTT CASSEGAPLEAFF
TRBJ2-6 - TRBD1 TRBV27 TGTGCCAGCAGTCCCGGGACAGGGGCCCTCTCTGGGGCCAACGTCCTGACTTTC CASSPGTGALSGANVLTF
TRBJ2-3 - - TRBV14 TGTGCCAGCAGCCAAGATGCGGCGGGGCCAAGCACAGATACGCAGTATTTT CASSQDAAGPSTDTQYF
TRBJ2-7 - TRBD1 TRBV2 TGTGCCAGCCAAACGACAGGGGGGGCCTACGAGCAGTACTTC CASQTTGGAYEQYF
TRBJ2-1 once TRBD2 TRBV11-3 TGTGCCAGCAGCCAATTAGGACTAGCGGCCTACAATGAGCAGTTCTTC CASSQLGLAAYNEQFF
TRBJ2-3 - TRBD2 TRBV7-2 TGTGCCAGCAGCTTAGAGGCGGGGGGACGCACAGATACGCAGTATTTT CASSLEAGGRTDTQYF
TRBJ2-3 once TRBD2 TRBV24-1 TGTGCCACTCGAGCGGGACCCCTCTCAAACACAGATACGCAGTATTTT CATRAGPLSNTDTQYF
TRBJ2-3 - TRBD2 TRBV9 TGTGCCAGCAGCGAGGCCCGAGCGGGAGGGCCGGGAGATACGCAGTATTTT CASSEARAGGPGDTQYF
TRBJ2-3 - TRBD2 TRBV5-4 TGTGCCAGCAGCAGACTAGCGGATACAGATACGCAGTATTTT CASSRLADTDTQYF
TRBJ2-5 - TRBD2 TRBV27 TGTGCCAGCAGGGCGACTAGCGGGGGGGCCCAAGAGACCCAGTACTTC CASRATSGGAQETQYF
TRBJ2-5 - TRBD1 TRBV27 TGTGCCAGCAGTCGGACAGGAGAGACCCAGTACTTC CASSRTGETQYF
TRBJ1-1 - TRBD1 TRBV6-2/TRBV6-3 TGTGCCAGCAGTTTGGACAGGGCTTACACTGAAGCTTTCTTT CASSLDRAYTEAFF
TRBJ2-7 few - TRBV5-1 TGCGCCAGCAGAGTATCGGGAGAAGAGTACTACGAGCAGTACTTC CASRVSGEEYYEQYF
TRBJ1-4 - - TRBV7-9 TGTGCCAGCAGCGATAGAGAGGCAACTAATGAAAAACTGTTTTTT CASSDREATNEKLFF
TRBJ2-7 - TRBD2 TRBV27 TGTGCCAGCAGTTCGTCCCTAGCGGGAGCGTACGAGCAGTACTTC CASSSSLAGAYEQYF
TRBJ2-7 - - TRBV4-1 TGCGCCAGCAGCCAAGAACCCGGACAGATCCTCTCCTACGAGCAGTACTTC CASSQEPGQILSYEQYF
TRBJ2-3 once - TRBV28 TGTGCCACCTACCGTCCTTATACGCAGTATTTT CATYRPYTQYF
TRBJ1-4 - TRBD1 TRBV28 TGTGCCAGCAGCGAGGACAGGGGGTCTGAAAAACTGTTTTTT CASSEDRGSEKLFF
TRBJ2-3 once TRBD1 TRBV5-6 TGTGCCAGCAGCCCAGGGGGCGCGAGAATTGATACGCAGTATTTT CASSPGGARIDTQYF
TRBJ2-7 - - TRBV6-1 TGTGCCAGCAGTGACGGTCCCTACGAGCAGTACTTC CASSDGPYEQYF
TRBJ2-5 - TRBD2 TRBV9 TGTGCCAGCAGCGCTGGACTAGCGGGGAGCCAAGAGACCCAGTACTTC CASSAGLAGSQETQYF
TRBJ1-4 - - TRBV9 TGTGCCAGCAGCCCCCACACCGGGGGAAATGAAAAACTGTTTTTT CASSPHTGGNEKLFF
TRBJ2-4 - TRBD2 TRBV11-3 TGTGCCAGCAGCCCCCCGGCGGGGGGCGCCAAAAACATTCAGTACTTC CASSPPAGGAKNIQYF
TRBJ1-1 - - TRBV28 TGTGCCAGCAGTTTTAATCGGGAACCCAACACTGAAGCTTTCTTT CASSFNREPNTEAFF
TRBJ2-7 - TRBD2 TRBV29-1 TGCAGCGTTGCCGGCGGGAGCTCCTCCGAGCAGTACTTC CSVAGGSSSEQYF
TRBJ1-1 - - TRBV4-1 TGCGCCAGCAGCCAAGATAAATACGAAGAGGAGGGCACTGAAGCTTTCTTT CASSQDKYEEEGTEAFF
TRBJ2-7 - TRBD1 TRBV2 TGTGCCAGCAGACGGGGACAGCCCTACGAGCAGTACTTC CASRRGQPYEQYF
TRBJ2-7 - - TRBV21-1 TGTGCCAGCAGAGAAAGGAAGGTTGAGAGGGACGAGCAGTACTTC CASRERKVERDEQYF
TRBJ1-2 - TRBD1 TRBV11-3 TGTGCCAGCAGCCCCAAGGGACAGGGTGGCTACACCTTC CASSPKGQGGYTF
TRBJ2-5 - - TRBV19 TGTGCCAGTAGAACACAGGGTGGCCAAGAGACCCAGTACTTC CASRTQGGQETQYF
TRBJ2-3 - TRBD2 TRBV9 TGTGCCAGCAGCGTAGGTGCGGGGGGCCTCACAGATACGCAGTATTTT CASSVGAGGLTDTQYF
TRBJ2-1 once - TRBV5-1 TGCGCCAGCAGCCGGGAAGGGAGGTTAAATGAGCAGTTCTTC CASSREGRLNEQFF
TRBJ2-7 - TRBD1 TRBV10-3 TGTGCCATCGGGCGACAGGGTCAAGGCGAGCAGTACTTC CAIGRQGQGEQYF
TRBJ1-2 few - TRBV7-2 TGTGCCAGCAGCTTAGATGCGGGGGTAAACTATGGCTACACCTTC CASSLDAGVNYGYTF
TRBJ1-1 - TRBD1 TRBV11-2 TGTGCCAGCAGGTCTTCGGGACAGAGCACTGAAGCTTTCTTT CASRSSGQSTEAFF
TRBJ2-7 few TRBD1 TRBV28 TGTGCCAGCAGAGGGACAGGGACCTACGAGCAGTACTTC CASRGTGTYEQYF
TRBJ1-6 - TRBD1 TRBV9 TGTGCCAGCAGCCTCCGGACAGGGTTTTCACCCCTCCACTTT CASSLRTGFSPLHF
TRBJ1-1 - - TRBV19 TGTGCCAGTAGTTCTCGAGGCATTTGGAACACTGAAGCTTTCTTT CASSSRGIWNTEAFF